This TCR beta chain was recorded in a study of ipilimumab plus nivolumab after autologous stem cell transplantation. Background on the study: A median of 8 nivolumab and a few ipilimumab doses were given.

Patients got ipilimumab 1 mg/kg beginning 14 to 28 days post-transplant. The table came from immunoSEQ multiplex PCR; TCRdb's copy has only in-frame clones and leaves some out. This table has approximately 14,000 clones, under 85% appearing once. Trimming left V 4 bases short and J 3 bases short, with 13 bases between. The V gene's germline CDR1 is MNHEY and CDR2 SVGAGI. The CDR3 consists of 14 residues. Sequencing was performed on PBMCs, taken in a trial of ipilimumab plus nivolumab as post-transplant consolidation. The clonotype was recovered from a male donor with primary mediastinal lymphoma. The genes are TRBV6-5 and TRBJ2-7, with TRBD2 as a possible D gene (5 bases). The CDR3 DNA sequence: TGTGCCAGCAGTTCTAGCCTAGATCTCTACGAGCAGTACTTC. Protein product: CASSSSLDLYEQYF.